The T cell receptor beta chain described here comes from a study of shared clonotypes between healthy human individuals. Of note for this clone: Its cognate antigen is unknown. Other DNA sequences of this sample code for an identical CDR3.

Broader study findings: Generation probabilities of non-shared clonotypes were lower (relative to those shared by all four donors).

Using immunoSEQ multiplex PCR, the repertoire was profiled, and TCRdb retains in-frame clones only, with some absent. The sample includes approximately 2,300,000 clones, roughly 90% of them seen just once. Germline V gene lookup returns CDR1 KGHSH and CDR2 LQKENI. V shed 3 bases and J shed 6 bases, with 20 bases lying between them. This CDR3 spans 16 amino acids. Specimen: naive CD4+ T cells from PBMCs. Subset: CD45RA+ positively selected. The sequence came from a man between 18 and 35 years old in good health. Some clones in this sample may be carry-over from other donors' samples. The V call is TRBV18, the J call TRBJ1-2; D perhaps matches TRBD1 (5 bases). CDR3 nucleotide sequence: TGTGCCAGCTCACCGGGGCCGGAAGGCCAACGGGATGGCTACACCTTC. Translated, it gives CASSPGPEGQRDGYTF.